This TCR beta chain emerged from a study of blood T cell repertoires in COVID-19 (dated by TCRdb to the early 2020s). Notes on the research overall: Samples covering the acute and convalescent phases of COVID-19 were provided by collaborators in the United States, Italy and Spain. The prospective study material was composed of cDNA or gDNA derived from T cells, B-cell-depleted T cells, or PBMCs. Deeply sampled blood TCRbeta repertoires from subjects exposed to, actively infected with, or recovered from COVID-19 were included in the dataset. A freely available public database, intended as a resource for researchers studying the immune response to SARS-CoV-2, is where the repertoires were released. The samples were drawn from the first 160 participants of the ongoing ImmuneRACE study and from about 1,200 subjects provided by 6 global collaborators. Sample metadata almost always included a de-identified subject ID, COVID-19 status, age in years and sex. HLA class I and class II types, where available, came from metadata supplied by the sample provider rather than from assay-based typing.

The immunoSEQ Assay, a bias-controlled multiplex PCR, was used to amplify TCRbeta CDR3 regions from genomic DNA. Per the authors' processing: Nucleated cell counts per sample were estimated from amplification of reference gene primers within the assay. To quantify the absolute abundance of each unique TCRbeta CDR3 rearrangement, sequence reads were collapsed and filtered. For each sample, productive Simpson clonality was calculated as the square root of Simpson's diversity index over productive rearrangements. Not all clones reach the TCRdb copy of this immuneACCESS table, which keeps in-frame sequences only. Checked studies attribute under half of the gap to unresolved V genes and leave the rest unexplained. The V and J calls and the clone size are those of that table, but D and trimming were determined from the DNA. Across this sample there are about 160,000 clones, with just under 90% seen only once. Approximately 10% of the sample is held by the ten biggest clonotypes.

In Seattle, one collaborating source enrolled patients while the infection was active and tracked those patients longitudinally over the course of disease. Each collaborating institution followed its own protocols to collect whole blood in K2EDTA tubes. For TCRbeta analysis, collaborators shipped samples in one of three forms: frozen whole blood, isolated PBMCs, or DNA extracted from either of those sample types. Concerning this clone itself: Its binding antigen is unknown. No base qualities exist here, and no much larger clone lies one base off it.

The V end loses 4 bases and the J end loses 4 bases, and a stretch of 10 bases separates them. The CDR3 covers 13 residues, taking in both the cysteine and the phenylalanine. The read is trimmed to its CDR3 DNA, 39 bases read in frame from base 1. CDR1 and CDR2 are read off the germline V gene as ENHRY and SYGVKD. The full study reports these points: The quantity of clinical and demographic metadata differed by source and by participant and was supplied without curation.

The sequenced sample was peripheral blood. The TCR sequence derives from an older woman with COVID-19, enrolled during active disease. The chain is made from TRBV10-3 and TRBJ1-2; the D segment could be TRBD1, given 6 matching bases. This receptor has the CDR3 CAISGVDSYGYTF. The sequence in DNA is TGTGCCATCAGTGGAGTGGACAGCTATGGCTACACCTTC.